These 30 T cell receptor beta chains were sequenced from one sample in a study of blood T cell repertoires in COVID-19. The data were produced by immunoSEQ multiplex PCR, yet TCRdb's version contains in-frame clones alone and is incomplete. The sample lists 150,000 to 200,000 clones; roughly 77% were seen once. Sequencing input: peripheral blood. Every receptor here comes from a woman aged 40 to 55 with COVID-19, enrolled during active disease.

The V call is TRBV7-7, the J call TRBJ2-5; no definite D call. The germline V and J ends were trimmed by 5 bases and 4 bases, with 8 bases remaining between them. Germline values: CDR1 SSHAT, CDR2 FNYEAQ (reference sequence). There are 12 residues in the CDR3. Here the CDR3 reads CASSSLRETQYF. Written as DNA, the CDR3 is TGTGCCAGCAGCAGTCTACGAGAGACCCAGTACTTC.

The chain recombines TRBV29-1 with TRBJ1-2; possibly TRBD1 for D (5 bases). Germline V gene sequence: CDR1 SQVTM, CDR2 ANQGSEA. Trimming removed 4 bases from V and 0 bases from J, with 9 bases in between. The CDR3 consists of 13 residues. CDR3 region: CSVATVTNYGYTF. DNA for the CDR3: TGCAGCGTTGCGACAGTAACTAACTATGGCTACACCTTC.

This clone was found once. The CDR3 bases are TGTGCCAGCAGCGTAACTACAGGGCTGAACACTGAAGCTTTCTTT. Encoded protein: CASSVTTGLNTEAFF. The chain is built from TRBV9 and TRBJ1-1; a possible D gene is TRBD1 (6 bases). Germline loops: CDR1 SGDLS, CDR2 YYNGEE. Trimming took off 1 base at V and 0 bases at J, with 10 bases between the two ends. This CDR3 is built from 15 residues.

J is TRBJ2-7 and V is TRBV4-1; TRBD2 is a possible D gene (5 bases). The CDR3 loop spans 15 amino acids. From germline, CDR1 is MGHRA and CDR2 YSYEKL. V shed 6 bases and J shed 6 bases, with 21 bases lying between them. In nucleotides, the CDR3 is TGCGCCAGCAGACGCGAGGGAGCTAACGAAATCGAGCAGTACTTC. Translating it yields CASRREGANEIEQYF.

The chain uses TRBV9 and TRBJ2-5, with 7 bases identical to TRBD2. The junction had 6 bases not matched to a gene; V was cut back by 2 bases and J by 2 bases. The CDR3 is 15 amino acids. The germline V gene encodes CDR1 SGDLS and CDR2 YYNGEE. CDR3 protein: CASSVGEGRQETQYF. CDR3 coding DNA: TGTGCCAGCAGCGTTGGGGAGGGGAGGCAAGAGACCCAGTACTTC.

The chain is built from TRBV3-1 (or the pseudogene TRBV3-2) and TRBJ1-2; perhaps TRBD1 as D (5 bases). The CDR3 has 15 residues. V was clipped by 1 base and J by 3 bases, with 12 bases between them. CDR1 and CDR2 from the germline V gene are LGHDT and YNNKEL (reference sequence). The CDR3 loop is CASSQGEGIDYGYTF. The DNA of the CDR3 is TGTGCCAGCAGCCAAGGGGAGGGGATAGACTATGGCTACACCTTC.

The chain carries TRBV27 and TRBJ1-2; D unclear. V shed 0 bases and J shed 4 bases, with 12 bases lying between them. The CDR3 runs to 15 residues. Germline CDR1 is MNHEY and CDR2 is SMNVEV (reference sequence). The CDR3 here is CASSLSWTGVYGYTF. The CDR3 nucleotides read TGTGCCAGCAGTTTATCGTGGACGGGAGTCTATGGCTACACCTTC.

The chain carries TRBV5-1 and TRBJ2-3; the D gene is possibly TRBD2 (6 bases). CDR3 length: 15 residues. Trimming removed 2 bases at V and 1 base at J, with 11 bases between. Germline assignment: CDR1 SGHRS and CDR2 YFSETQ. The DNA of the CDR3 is TGCGCCAGCAGCTTCGGGAGACCTGGCACAGATACGCAGTATTTT. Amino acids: CASSFGRPGTDTQYF.

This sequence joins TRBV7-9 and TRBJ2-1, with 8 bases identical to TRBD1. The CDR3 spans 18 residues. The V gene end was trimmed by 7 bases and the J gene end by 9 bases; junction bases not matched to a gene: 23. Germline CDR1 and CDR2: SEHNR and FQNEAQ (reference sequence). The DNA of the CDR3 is TGTGCCAGCACCACGCCGGGACAGGCCTCCCTTTACATCGGTGAGCAGTTCTTC. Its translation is CASTTPGQASLYIGEQFF. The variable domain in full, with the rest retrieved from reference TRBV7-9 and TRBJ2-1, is DTGVSQNPRHKITKRGQNVTFRCDPISEHNRLYWYRQTLGQGPEFLTYFQNEAQLEKSRLLSDRFSAERPKGSFSTLEIQRTEQGDSAMYLCASTTPGQASLYIGEQFFGPGTRLTVL.

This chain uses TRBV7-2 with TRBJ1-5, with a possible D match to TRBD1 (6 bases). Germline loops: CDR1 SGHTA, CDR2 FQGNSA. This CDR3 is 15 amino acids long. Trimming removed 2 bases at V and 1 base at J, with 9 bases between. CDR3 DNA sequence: TGTGCCAGCAGCTTACAGGGGCAGAGCAATCAGCCCCAGCATTTT. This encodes CASSLQGQSNQPQHF.

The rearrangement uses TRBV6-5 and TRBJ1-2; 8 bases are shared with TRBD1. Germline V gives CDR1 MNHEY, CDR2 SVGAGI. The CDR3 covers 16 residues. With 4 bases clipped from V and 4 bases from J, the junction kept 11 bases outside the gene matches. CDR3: CASSSGGDETFYGYTF. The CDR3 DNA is TGTGCCAGCAGTTCAGGGGGCGATGAGACCTTCTATGGCTACACCTTC.

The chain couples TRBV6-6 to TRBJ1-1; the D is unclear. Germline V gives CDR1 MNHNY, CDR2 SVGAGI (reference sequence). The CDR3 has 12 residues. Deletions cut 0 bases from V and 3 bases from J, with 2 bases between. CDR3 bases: TGTGCCAGCAGTTACTCCGACACTGAAGCTTTCTTT. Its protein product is CASSYSDTEAFF.

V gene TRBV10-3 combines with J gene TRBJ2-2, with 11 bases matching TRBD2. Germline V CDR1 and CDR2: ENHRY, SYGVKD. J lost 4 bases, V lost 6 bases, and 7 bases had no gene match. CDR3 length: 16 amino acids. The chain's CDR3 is CAISLLAGGTTGELFF. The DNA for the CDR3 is TGTGCCATCAGCTTATTAGCGGGAGGGACCACCGGGGAGCTGTTTTTT.

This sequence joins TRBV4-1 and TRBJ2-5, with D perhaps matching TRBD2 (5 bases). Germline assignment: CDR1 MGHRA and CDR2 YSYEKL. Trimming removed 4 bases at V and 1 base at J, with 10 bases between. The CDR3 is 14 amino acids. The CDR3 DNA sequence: TGCGCCAGCAGCCGAGGACTGTTCCAAGAGACCCAGTACTTC. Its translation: CASSRGLFQETQYF.

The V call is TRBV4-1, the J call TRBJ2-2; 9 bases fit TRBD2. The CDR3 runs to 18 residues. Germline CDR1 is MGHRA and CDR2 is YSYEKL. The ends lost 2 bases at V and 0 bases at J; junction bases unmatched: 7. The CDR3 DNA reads TGCGCCAGCAGCCAAAGGAGGGTAGCGGGAGCGAACACCGGGGAGCTGTTTTTT. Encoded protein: CASSQRRVAGANTGELFF.

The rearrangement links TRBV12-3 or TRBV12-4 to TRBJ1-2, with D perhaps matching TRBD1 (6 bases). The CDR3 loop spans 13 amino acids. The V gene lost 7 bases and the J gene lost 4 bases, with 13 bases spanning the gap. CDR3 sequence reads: CASTLRGGYGYTF. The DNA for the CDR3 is TGTGCCAGCACCTTGCGAGGGGGCTATGGCTACACCTTC.

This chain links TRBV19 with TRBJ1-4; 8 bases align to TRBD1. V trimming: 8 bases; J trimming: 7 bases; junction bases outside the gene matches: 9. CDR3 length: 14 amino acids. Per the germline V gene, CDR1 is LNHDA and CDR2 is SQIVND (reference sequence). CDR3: CASQTGEGTEKLFF. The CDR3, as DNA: TGTGCCAGTCAGACAGGGGAGGGAACTGAAAAACTGTTTTTT.

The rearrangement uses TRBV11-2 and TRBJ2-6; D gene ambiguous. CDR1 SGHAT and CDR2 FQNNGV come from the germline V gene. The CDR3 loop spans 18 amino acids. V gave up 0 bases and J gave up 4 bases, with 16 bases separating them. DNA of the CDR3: TGTGCCAGCAGCTTAGAGATCGGCGGCTTTGCCGGGGCCAACGTCCTGACTTTC. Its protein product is CASSLEIGGFAGANVLTF.

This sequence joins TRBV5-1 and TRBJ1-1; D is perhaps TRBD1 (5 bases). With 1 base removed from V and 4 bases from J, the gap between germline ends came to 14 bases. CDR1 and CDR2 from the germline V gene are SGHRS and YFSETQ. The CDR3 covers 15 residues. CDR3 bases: TGCGCCAGCAGCTTGATGGGGGGTTCAGGCACTGAAGCTTTCTTT. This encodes CASSLMGGSGTEAFF.

CDR3 coding DNA: TGTGCCTGGAGTGTTAGGGGGCGGGGAGAGCAGTACTTC. Translation: CAWSVRGRGEQYF. The rearrangement links TRBV30 to TRBJ2-7; D might be TRBD1 (7 bases). This CDR3 has 13 residues. V lost 0 bases, J lost 7 bases, and 13 bases lay in between. Germline-derived CDR1 and CDR2 are GTSNPN and SVGIG (reference sequence).

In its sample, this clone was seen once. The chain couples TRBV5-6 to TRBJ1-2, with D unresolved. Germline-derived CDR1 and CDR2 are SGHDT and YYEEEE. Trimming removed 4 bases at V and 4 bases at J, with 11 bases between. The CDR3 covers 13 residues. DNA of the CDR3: TGTGCCAGCAGCCTGCGGGTTTCCTATGGCTACACCTTC. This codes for CASSLRVSYGYTF.

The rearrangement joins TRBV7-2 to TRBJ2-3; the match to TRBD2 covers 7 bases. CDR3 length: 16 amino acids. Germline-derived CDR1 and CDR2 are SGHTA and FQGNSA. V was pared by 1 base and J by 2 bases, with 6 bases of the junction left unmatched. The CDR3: CASSLVGGGNTDTQYF. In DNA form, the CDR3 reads TGTGCCAGCAGCTTAGTCGGGGGAGGGAACACAGATACGCAGTATTTT.

The CDR3 is CASSQGQAANSPLHF. The CDR3 nucleotides are TGTGCCAGCAGCCAGGGACAGGCGGCCAATTCACCCCTCCACTTT. The rearrangement joins TRBV4-2 to TRBJ1-6, with TRBD1 matching 8 bases. The CDR3 length is 15 residues. Trimming took 3 bases from V and 7 from J; bases not matched to a gene: 5. Germline loops: CDR1 LGHNA, CDR2 YNFKEQ.

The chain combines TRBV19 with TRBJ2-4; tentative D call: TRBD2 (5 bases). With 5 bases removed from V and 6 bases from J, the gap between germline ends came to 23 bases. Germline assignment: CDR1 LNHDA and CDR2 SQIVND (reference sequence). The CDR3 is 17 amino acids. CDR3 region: CASSDQLAVEGRNIQYF. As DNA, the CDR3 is TGTGCCAGTAGTGATCAGCTAGCCGTAGAGGGCCGAAACATTCAGTACTTC. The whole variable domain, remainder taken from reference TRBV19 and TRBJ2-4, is DGGITQSPKYLFRKEGQNVTLSCEQNLNHDAMYWYRQDPGQGLRLIYYSQIVNDFQKGDIAEGYSVSREKKESFPLTVTSAQKNPTAFYLCASSDQLAVEGRNIQYFGAGTRLSVL.

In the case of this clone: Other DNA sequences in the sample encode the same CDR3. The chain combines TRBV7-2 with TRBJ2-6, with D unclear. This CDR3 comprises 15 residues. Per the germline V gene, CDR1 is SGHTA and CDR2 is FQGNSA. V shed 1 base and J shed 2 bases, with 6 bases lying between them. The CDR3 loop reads CASSLGGAGANVLTF. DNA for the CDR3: TGTGCCAGCAGCTTAGGCGGTGCTGGGGCCAACGTCCTGACTTTC.

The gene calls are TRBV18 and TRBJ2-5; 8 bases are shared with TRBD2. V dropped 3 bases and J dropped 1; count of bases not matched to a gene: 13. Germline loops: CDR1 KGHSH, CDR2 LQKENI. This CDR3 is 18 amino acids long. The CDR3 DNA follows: TGTGCCAGCTCACCCGGGGCGGGGGGAGGTGGGGTCCAAGAGACCCAGTACTTC. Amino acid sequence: CASSPGAGGGGVQETQYF.

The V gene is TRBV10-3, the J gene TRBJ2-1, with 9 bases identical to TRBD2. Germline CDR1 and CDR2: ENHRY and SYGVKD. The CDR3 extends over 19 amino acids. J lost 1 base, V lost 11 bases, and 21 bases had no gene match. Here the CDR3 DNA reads TGTGCCCATGCCGGTACGGGGGGACTAGCTGGGGGTTCCTACAATGAGCAGTTCTTC. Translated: CAHAGTGGLAGGSYNEQFF.

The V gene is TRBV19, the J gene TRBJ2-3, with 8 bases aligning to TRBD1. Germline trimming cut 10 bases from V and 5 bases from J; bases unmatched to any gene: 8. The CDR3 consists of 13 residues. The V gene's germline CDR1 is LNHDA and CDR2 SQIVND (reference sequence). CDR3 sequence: CATRRGQRDTQYF. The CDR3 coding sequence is TGTGCCACCCGCAGGGGGCAAAGAGATACGCAGTATTTT. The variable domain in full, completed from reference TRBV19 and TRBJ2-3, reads DGGITQSPKYLFRKEGQNVTLSCEQNLNHDAMYWYRQDPGQGLRLIYYSQIVNDFQKGDIAEGYSVSREKKESFPLTVTSAQKNPTAFYLCATRRGQRDTQYFGPGTRLTVL.

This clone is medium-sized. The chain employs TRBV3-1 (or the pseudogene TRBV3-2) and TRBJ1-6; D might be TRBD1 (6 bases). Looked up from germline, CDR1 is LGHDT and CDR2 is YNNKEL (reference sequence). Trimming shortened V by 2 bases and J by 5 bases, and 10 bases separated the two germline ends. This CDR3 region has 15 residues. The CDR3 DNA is TGTGCCAGCAGCCAAAGTGCAGGGGATAATTCACCCCTCCACTTT. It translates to CASSQSAGDNSPLHF.

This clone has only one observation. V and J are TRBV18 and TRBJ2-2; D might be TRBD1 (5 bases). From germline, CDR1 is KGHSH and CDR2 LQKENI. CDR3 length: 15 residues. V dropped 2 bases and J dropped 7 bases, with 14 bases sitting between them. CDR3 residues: CASSPWQGNYGELFF. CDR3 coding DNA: TGTGCCAGCTCACCATGGCAGGGAAATTACGGGGAGCTGTTTTTT. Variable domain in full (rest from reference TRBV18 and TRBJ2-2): NAGVMQNPRHLVRRRGQEARLRCSPMKGHSHVYWYRQLPEEGLKFMVYLQKENIIDESGMPKERFSAEFPKEGPSILRIQQVVRGDSAAYFCASSPWQGNYGELFFGEGSRLTVL.